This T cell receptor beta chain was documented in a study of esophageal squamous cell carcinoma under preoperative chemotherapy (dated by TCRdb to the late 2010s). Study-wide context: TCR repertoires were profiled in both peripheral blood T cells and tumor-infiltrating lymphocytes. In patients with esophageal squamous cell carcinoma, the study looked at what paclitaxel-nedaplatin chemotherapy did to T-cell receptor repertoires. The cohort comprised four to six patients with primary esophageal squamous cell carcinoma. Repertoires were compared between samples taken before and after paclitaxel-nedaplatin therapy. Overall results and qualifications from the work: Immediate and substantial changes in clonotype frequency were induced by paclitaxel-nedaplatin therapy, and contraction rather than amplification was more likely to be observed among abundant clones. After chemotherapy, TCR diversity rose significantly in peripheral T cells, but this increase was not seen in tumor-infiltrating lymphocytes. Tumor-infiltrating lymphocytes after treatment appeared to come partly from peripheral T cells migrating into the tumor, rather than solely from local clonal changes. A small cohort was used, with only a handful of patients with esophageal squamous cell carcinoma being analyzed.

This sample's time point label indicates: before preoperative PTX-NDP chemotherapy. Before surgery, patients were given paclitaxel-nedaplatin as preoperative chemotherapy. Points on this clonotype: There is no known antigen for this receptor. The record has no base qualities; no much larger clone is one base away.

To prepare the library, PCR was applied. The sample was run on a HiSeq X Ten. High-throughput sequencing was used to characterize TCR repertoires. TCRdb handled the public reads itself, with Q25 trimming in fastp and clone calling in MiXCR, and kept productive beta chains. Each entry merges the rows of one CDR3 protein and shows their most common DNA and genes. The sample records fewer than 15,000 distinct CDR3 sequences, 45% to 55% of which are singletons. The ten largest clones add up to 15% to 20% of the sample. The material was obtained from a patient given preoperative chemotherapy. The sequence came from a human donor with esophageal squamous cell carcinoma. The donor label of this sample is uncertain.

The CDR3 reads as follows: CASSTDGLADYNEQFF. The nucleotide sequence is TGTGCCAGCAGCACCGACGGACTAGCGGATTACAATGAGCAGTTCTTC. The V and J genes are TRBV6-2 or TRBV6-3 and TRBJ2-1; 10 junctional bases match TRBD2. Measured from the cysteine to the phenylalanine, the CDR3 is 16 residues long. Left in the record is the CDR3 DNA by itself, 48 bases read in frame from the first base. V is pruned by 6 bases and J by 4 bases, leaving 9 bases of the junction without a gene match. CDR1 and CDR2 are read off the germline V gene as MNHEY and SVGEGT.